The 9 T cell receptor beta chains below all came from one sample that was sequenced in a study of T cells expressing NK-cell markers. TCRdb processed the 5' RACE reads again and assigns one entry to each CDR3 protein, with no DNA. This sample lists roughly 390,000 distinct CDR3 sequences; its ten largest clones have about 10%. What was sequenced was blood T cells: a sorted CD56 or NKG2C T cell subset, CD4+ or CD8+ T cells, or bulk PBMC T cells (not recorded which). The receptors were sampled from a woman between 45 and 60 years old in good health.

The chain links TRBV19 to TRBJ1-5; TCRdb selects TRBD1, and the lack of DNA leaves this call unchecked. Germline V gene lookup returns CDR1 LNHDA and CDR2 SQIVND (reference sequence). The CDR3 is made up of 13 amino acids. The CDR3 here is CASMRGGYQPQHF.

The rearrangement links TRBV12-3 or TRBV12-4 to TRBJ1-2; the D gene TCRdb calls, TRBD1, cannot be checked with no DNA. CDR3 length equals 14 residues. The CDR3 loop is CASRGGRTNYGYTF.

This chain links TRBV11-2 with TRBJ2-1. Germline CDR1 is SGHAT and CDR2 is FQNNGV. The CDR3 consists of 12 residues. The CDR3 here is CASRQSWHEQFF.

The gene calls are TRBV29-1 and TRBJ2-2; the TRBD2 assignment by TCRdb is unverifiable without DNA. CDR1 and CDR2 (germline): SQVTM, ANQGSEA. This CDR3 has 18 residues. Here the CDR3 reads CSVEGLLAGEGRGGELFF.

This sequence joins TRBV4-1 and TRBJ2-4. Germline CDR1 MGHRA, CDR2 YSYEKL. CDR3 size: 14 residues. Here the CDR3 reads CASSQENGKNIQYF.

The chain recombines TRBV29-1 with TRBJ2-2; the D call from TCRdb, TRBD1, cannot be confirmed without DNA. This CDR3 is built from 14 residues. Germline lookup yields CDR1 SQVTM and CDR2 ANQGSEA. This CDR3 reads CSVARLETTGELFF.

The J gene is TRBJ2-3, the V gene TRBV12-3 or TRBV12-4; the TCRdb D gene call, TRBD1, has no DNA to confirm it. This CDR3 has 15 amino acids. This CDR3 reads CASSFWADNTDTQYF.

The chain has TRBV29-1 and TRBJ2-7. Germline values: CDR1 SQVTM, CDR2 ANQGSEA. The CDR3 has 13 residues. CDR3 amino acids: CSVEAAGAFEQYF.

The chain employs TRBV4-1 and TRBJ2-1; the D call from TCRdb, TRBD2, cannot be confirmed without DNA. The CDR3 has 16 amino acids. The germline V gene has CDR1 MGHRA and CDR2 YSYEKL. CDR3 protein: CASSPPGTSALHEQFF.